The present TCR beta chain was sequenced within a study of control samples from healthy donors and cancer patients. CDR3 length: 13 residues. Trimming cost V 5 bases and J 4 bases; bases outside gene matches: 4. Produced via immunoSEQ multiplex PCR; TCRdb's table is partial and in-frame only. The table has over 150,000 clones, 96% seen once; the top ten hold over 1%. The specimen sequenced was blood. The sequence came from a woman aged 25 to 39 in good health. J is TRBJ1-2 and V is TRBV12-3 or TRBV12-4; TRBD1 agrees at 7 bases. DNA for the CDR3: TGTGCCAGCAGTCTGGACAGGAGCTATGGCTACACCTTC. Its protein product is CASSLDRSYGYTF.